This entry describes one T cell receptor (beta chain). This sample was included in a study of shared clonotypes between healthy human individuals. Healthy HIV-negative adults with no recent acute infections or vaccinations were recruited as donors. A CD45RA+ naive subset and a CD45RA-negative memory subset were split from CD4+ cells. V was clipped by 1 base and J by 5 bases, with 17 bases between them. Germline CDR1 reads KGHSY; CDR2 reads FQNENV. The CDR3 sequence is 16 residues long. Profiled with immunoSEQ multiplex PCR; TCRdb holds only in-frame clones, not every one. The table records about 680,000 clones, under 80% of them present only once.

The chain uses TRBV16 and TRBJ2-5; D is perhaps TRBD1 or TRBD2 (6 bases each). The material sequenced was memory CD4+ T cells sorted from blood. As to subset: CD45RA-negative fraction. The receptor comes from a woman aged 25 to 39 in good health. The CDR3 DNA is TGTGCCAGCAGCCAATTTTCCGGCAGGGGAGGCGAGACCCAGTACTTC. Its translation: CASSQFSGRGGETQYF.